This T cell receptor (beta chain) was sequenced for a study of T-cell memory formation after mild COVID-19 (dated by TCRdb to 2020 to 2022). Concerning the study at large: TCR sequence clusters from the two donors were found to be largely donor specific. T-cell clones expanding and contracting after mild COVID-19 in two donors were tracked by longitudinal TCRalpha and TCRbeta repertoire sequencing. Two young, previously healthy adult volunteers made up the cohort, one male and one female. What the study reported, not specific to this receptor: Whether the second-wave clones peaking on day 37 were SARS-CoV-2 specific was not confirmed. The study covered only a couple of mild cases, and larger cohorts including severe cases with pre-infection samples were considered necessary. The detection of some responding clones in pre-infection memory suggests that pre-existing cross-reactive memory T cells joined the SARS-CoV-2 response. From day 15 to 85, contracting clones showed balanced CD4/CD8 phenotypes, whereas a second wave of clones that expanded from day 15 to 37 leaned towards CD4+. Contracting CD4+ clones appeared mostly in the CM and EM memory subsets, whereas CD8+ clones were enriched in EMRA.

This clonotype has ten or more counts. What this receptor recognizes is not known. No much larger clone is present one base from it, and per-base qualities are unavailable. TCRdb names Illumina NovaSeq 6000 as the instrument used. TCRalpha and TCRbeta cDNA libraries were constructed by 5'RACE with constant-segment primers, with sample barcodes and unique molecular identifiers being introduced. Trizol reagent was used to extract RNA from every sample. Library amplification was performed in two PCR steps, and a second sample barcode and Illumina TruSeq adapters were introduced in the second step. The libraries were sequenced on an Illumina NovaSeq using 2 x 150 bp paired-end reads. The source study handled its data this way. Demultiplexing of reads and collapsing into UMI-guided consensus sequences were performed with migec v1.2.7. Using mixcr v2.1.11, the UMI consensuses were aligned to TRA and TRB V and J templates and assembled into clonotypes. Expanded or contracted clonotypes were those called significant by both edgeR and NoisET, with noise models trained on biological replicates. For edgeR calls, the cutoffs were a false discovery rate-adjusted p below 0.01 and a log2 fold-change threshold of 1. As an exploratory analysis of dynamics, max-normalized trajectories of the 1000 most abundant clonotypes were examined with PCA combined with hierarchical clustering. Separately sequenced CD4+ and CD8+ repertoires were used to assign the CD4 or CD8 phenotype of responding clones. TCRdb itself trimmed the public reads at Q25 with fastp, ran MiXCR and retained productive beta chains. All rows with the same CDR3 protein become a single entry with the most common DNA and genes. TCRdb's processing, not the authors' own work, is the source of the V and J calls. Counted in this sample were more than 120,000 distinct CDR3 sequences; over 6% of them appeared once. The ten largest clones take up 2% to 2.5% of the sample.

Measured from the cysteine to the phenylalanine, the CDR3 is 21 residues long. Of the read, only the CDR3 DNA is kept; its 63 bases are in frame from base 1. Ends trimmed: V by 5 bases, J by 4 bases; bases unmatched to a gene: 23. Ficoll-Paque density gradient centrifugation was the method used to isolate PBMCs. The TCR originated in an adult woman who had mild COVID-19 (a few samples of this study predate the infection). The sample titles of this study are shuffled in the database, so cell type and time point are left out; the donor was told from shared clones. The sequenced material came from PBMCs or a T cell subset sorted from them (not recorded which). The chain employs TRBV12-3 or TRBV12-4 and TRBJ2-1, with 10 middle bases fitting TRBD1. CDR3 region: CASSPILGQGSNPSKYNEQFF. The nucleotides read TGTGCCAGCAGTCCTATCTTGGGACAGGGGTCTAACCCGAGCAAGTACAATGAGCAGTTCTTC.